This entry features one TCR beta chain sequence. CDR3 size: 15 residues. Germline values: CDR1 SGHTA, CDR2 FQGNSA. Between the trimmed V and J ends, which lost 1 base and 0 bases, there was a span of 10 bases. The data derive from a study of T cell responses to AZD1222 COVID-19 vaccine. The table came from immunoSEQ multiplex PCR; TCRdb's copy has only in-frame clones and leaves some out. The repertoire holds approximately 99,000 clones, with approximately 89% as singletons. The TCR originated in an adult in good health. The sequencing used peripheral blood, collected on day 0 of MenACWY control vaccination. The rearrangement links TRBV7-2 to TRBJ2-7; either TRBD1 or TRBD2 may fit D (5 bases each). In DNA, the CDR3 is TGTGCCAGCAGCTTAGTATCAGGGAGCTCCTACGAGCAGTACTTC. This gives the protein CASSLVSGSSYEQYF. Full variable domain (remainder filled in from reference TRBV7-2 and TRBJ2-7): GAGVSQSPSNKVTEKGKDVELRCDPISGHTALYWYRQSLGQGLEFLIYFQGNSAPDKSGLPSDRFSAERTGGSVSTLTIQRTQQEDSAVYLCASSLVSGSSYEQYFGPGTRLTVT.